Below are 11 T cell receptor beta chains sequenced from a single sample in a study of T cells in Graves' hyperthyroidism and ophthalmopathy. The source material, RNA transcripts, was used to amplify TCR beta CDR3 regions. With the HTBI primer set, the TCR CDR3 went through a first round of RT-PCR. TCRdb re-derived calls from the multiplex PCR reads in MiXCR, one entry per CDR3 protein. Of 460,000 or so distinct CDR3 sequences in the sample, around 15% were seen once. The sequenced sample was blood. The receptors here all came from a young woman with Graves' hyperthyroidism.

In nucleotides, the CDR3 is TGTGCCAGCAGTTACTCGCGACTCACCTACGAGCAGTACTTC. Protein sequence: CASSYSRLTYEQYF. The chain links TRBV6-2 or TRBV6-3 to TRBJ2-7, with D unresolved. V lost 0 bases and J 2 bases, leaving 8 bases between the germline ends. The CDR3 is 14 amino acids. Germline assignment: CDR1 MNHEY and CDR2 SVGEGT.

This clonotype has ten or more counts. The V and J genes are TRBV20-1 and TRBJ2-1; 7 nucleotides match TRBD1. The CDR3 sequence is 14 residues long. The V gene's germline CDR1 is DFQATT and CDR2 SNEGSKA (reference sequence). V shed 5 bases, J shed 8 bases, and the junction held 12 bases outside the gene matches. The CDR3 bases are TGCAGTGCTCGCGACAGGGCCCTAGGCTATGAGCAGTTCTTC. Translating it yields CSARDRALGYEQFF.

The rearrangement uses TRBV5-1 and TRBJ2-1, with a tentative D call TRBD1 (5 bases). V was shortened by 0 bases and J by 8 bases, with 9 bases between the two germline ends. Germline V gives CDR1 SGHRS, CDR2 YFSETQ. The CDR3 has 13 residues. The CDR3 coding sequence is TGCGCCAGCAGCTTGGTAGGGGCCTATGAGCAGTTCTTC. Amino acids: CASSLVGAYEQFF.

This clonotype came up many times. This rearrangement joins TRBV19 to TRBJ1-4, with D possibly matching TRBD1 (5 bases). CDR3 size: 15 residues. The ends were cut back, 9 bases at V and 2 bases at J, with 16 bases in the middle. From germline, CDR1 is LNHDA and CDR2 SQIVND (reference sequence). The CDR3 loop reads CASFPGLATNEKLFF. CDR3 bases: TGTGCCAGCTTTCCAGGGTTGGCGACTAATGAAAAACTGTTTTTT.

This clonotype was observed many times. This chain joins TRBV2 and TRBJ2-5, with no clear D. The CDR3 sequence is 16 residues long. V gave up 2 bases and J gave up 4 bases, with 17 bases separating them. Looked up from germline, CDR1 is SNHLY and CDR2 is FYNNEI. In nucleotides, the CDR3 is TGTGCCAGCAGTGAACGTTCTCGACTTGCCGTAGAGACCCAGTACTTC. This encodes CASSERSRLAVETQYF.

This clonotype was detected many times. This chain connects TRBV20-1 to TRBJ1-1; D is perhaps TRBD1 (5 bases). The germline V and J ends were trimmed by 5 bases and 0 bases, with 22 bases remaining between them. The CDR3 loop spans 17 amino acids. Germline loops: CDR1 DFQATT, CDR2 SNEGSKA (reference sequence). This CDR3 is CSALPPIPGGLNTEAFF. The CDR3, as DNA: TGCAGTGCTCTACCCCCGATTCCCGGGGGTTTGAACACTGAAGCTTTCTTT.

This clonotype was seen repeatedly, ten times or more. The J gene is TRBJ2-1, the V gene TRBV5-1; 9 bases agree with TRBD2. The germline gives CDR1 SGHRS, CDR2 YFSETQ. Losses at the gene ends were 0 bases for V and 8 bases for J; bases not matched to a gene: 6. The CDR3 has 15 amino acids. The CDR3 nucleotides are TGCGCCAGCAGCTTGGAAAGCGGGAGGATCGATGAGCAGTTCTTC. Residues: CASSLESGRIDEQFF.

This clonotype was recorded many times. The CDR3 region is CASSLRPLLTSDRDNEQFF. DNA for the CDR3: TGTGCCAGCAGCTTACGCCCTCTCTTAACTTCGGACAGGGACAATGAGCAGTTCTTC. The rearrangement links TRBV7-3 to TRBJ2-1; 8 bases are a match to TRBD1. The V segment lost 2 bases and the J segment 5 bases; nucleotides outside the gene matches: 17. Germline-derived CDR1 and CDR2 are SGHTA and FQGTGA. This CDR3 region has 19 residues.

DNA for the CDR3: TGCGCCAGGGAAAAGACGGGGAGCTCTGGAAACACCATATATTTT. Encoded protein: CAREKTGSSGNTIYF. The chain couples TRBV10-1 to TRBJ1-3; D gene ambiguous. Germline V gene sequence: CDR1 WNHNN, CDR2 SYGVQD (reference sequence). The CDR3 length is 15 residues. V was pared by 9 bases and J by 0 bases, with 15 bases between.

In this sample, this clonotype turned up many times. CDR3 nucleotide sequence: TGTGCCAGCACTCCTCGGGGGAGTCGGGATTCACCCCTCCACTTT. It codes for CASTPRGSRDSPLHF. The chain couples TRBV12-3 or TRBV12-4 to TRBJ1-6; the D gene is possibly TRBD1 (5 bases). V was cut by 7 bases and J by 8 bases, with 18 bases left in between. This CDR3 region has 15 residues.

This clonotype was detected ten times or more. The V and J genes are TRBV19 and TRBJ2-1; tentative D call: TRBD2 (5 bases). With 7 bases removed from V and 4 bases from J, the gap between germline ends came to 20 bases. The CDR3 contains 16 residues. CDR1 and CDR2 (germline): LNHDA, SQIVND (reference sequence). This chain's CDR3 is CASTPPPTSPYNEQFF. CDR3 in DNA: TGTGCCAGTACCCCGCCCCCTACTAGTCCATACAATGAGCAGTTCTTC.